One and the same sample provided the 8 T cell receptor beta chains below, sequenced in a study of shared clonotypes between healthy human individuals. Sequencing was performed with immunoSEQ multiplex PCR; in TCRdb, only in-frame clones are kept and a portion is missing. The profile shows about 2 million clones, about 95% of them singletons. CD45RO-negative cells were positively selected for CCR7, leaving out terminally differentiated effector memory CD45RA+ cells. Material: naive CD8+ T cells sorted from blood. The receptors here all came from a man aged 18 to 30 in good health.

The sample holds one count of this clone. The chain is built from TRBV9 and TRBJ2-3; D possibly corresponds to TRBD2 (6 bases). The CDR3 length is 15 residues. CDR1 and CDR2 (germline): SGDLS, YYNGEE. Trimming removed 4 bases from V and 5 bases from J, with 17 bases in between. The chain's CDR3 is CASSPSGDRGDTQYF. The CDR3 DNA is TGTGCCAGCAGCCCTTCGGGGGATCGTGGAGATACGCAGTATTTT.

The V call is TRBV4-1, the J call TRBJ2-4; D gene uncertain. The CDR3 extends over 16 amino acids. V shed 0 bases and J shed 9 bases, with 18 bases lying between them. The germline CDR1 and CDR2 sequences are MGHRA and YSYEKL. CDR3 residues: CASSQDHQATVGIQYF. As DNA, the CDR3 is TGCGCCAGCAGCCAAGATCATCAGGCGACGGTTGGCATTCAGTACTTC.

The chain couples TRBV5-6 to TRBJ2-7, with D perhaps TRBD1 (7 bases). Trimming removed 2 bases at V and 4 bases at J, with 16 bases between. The CDR3 extends over 15 amino acids. Looked up from germline, CDR1 is SGHDT and CDR2 is YYEEEE. The CDR3 spells CASSLTLQGGYEQYF. The CDR3 DNA follows: TGTGCCAGCAGCTTAACCCTCCAGGGGGGATACGAGCAGTACTTC. The variable domain in full, completed from reference TRBV5-6 and TRBJ2-7, reads DAGVTQSPTHLIKTRGQQVTLRCSPKSGHDTVSWYQQALGQGPQFIFQYYEEEERQRGNFPDRFSGHQFPNYSSELNVNALLLGDSALYLCASSLTLQGGYEQYFGPGTRLTVT.

The chain joins TRBV7-9 to TRBJ2-7; D is perhaps TRBD1 (5 bases). The CDR3 is 16 residues long. Per germline, CDR1 SEHNR and CDR2 FQNEAQ (reference sequence). V dropped 1 base and J dropped 5 bases, with 18 bases sitting between them. The CDR3 DNA reads as TGTGCCAGCAGCTTAGAAGTTTGGCAGGGTCTCGACGAGCAGTACTTC. Protein sequence: CASSLEVWQGLDEQYF.

The chain links TRBV4-3 to TRBJ2-3; D possibly corresponds to TRBD2 (5 bases). The CDR3 loop spans 17 amino acids. Between the trimmed V and J ends, which lost 3 bases and 4 bases, there was a span of 20 bases. The germline V gene encodes CDR1 LGHNA and CDR2 YSLEER. The CDR3 DNA sequence: TGCGCCAGCAGCCAGAACAGCGGTCCCCTGGGGTCAGATACGCAGTATTTT. This gives the protein CASSQNSGPLGSDTQYF.

A note on this clone: The identical CDR3 is also encoded by other nucleotide sequences in the sample. This chain links TRBV30 with TRBJ2-7, with D unresolved. The CDR3 extends over 12 amino acids. The germline V gene encodes CDR1 GTSNPN and CDR2 SVGIG (reference sequence). The V end was cut by 0 bases, the J end by 5 bases, with 8 bases between. The CDR3 region is CAWSVSADEQYF. CDR3 sequence (DNA): TGTGCCTGGAGTGTATCCGCTGACGAGCAGTACTTC. Full variable domain (remainder filled in from reference TRBV30 and TRBJ2-7): SQTIHQWPATLVQPVGSPLSLECTVEGTSNPNLYWYRQAAGRGLQLLFYSVGIGQISSEVPQNLSASRPQDRQFILSSKKLLLSDSGFYLCAWSVSADEQYFGPGTRLTVT.

The chain combines TRBV6-5 with TRBJ2-1; tentative D call: TRBD2 (6 bases). The germline V gene has CDR1 MNHEY and CDR2 SVGAGI. The CDR3 is 16 amino acids. Trimming removed 0 bases at V and 5 bases at J, with 14 bases between. CDR3 in amino acids: CASSYSVGEVNNEQFF. CDR3 DNA: TGTGCCAGCAGTTACTCGGTGGGGGAGGTCAACAATGAGCAGTTCTTC.

CDR3 in DNA: TGTGCCAGCACCCTTAGACAGGGAAACACTGAAGCTTTCTTT. Its protein product is CASTLRQGNTEAFF. The chain couples TRBV5-5 to TRBJ1-1; TRBD1 matches 7 bases. The CDR3 is 14 residues long. V lost 6 bases to trimming and J lost 2 bases; unmatched junction nucleotides: 7. Germline assignment: CDR1 SGHKS and CDR2 YYEKEE (reference sequence).